This TCR beta chain is from a study of T cells after yellow fever vaccination. TCRdb called the 5' RACE reads again in MiXCR, with one record for every CDR3 protein. The sample yields some 320,000 distinct CDR3 sequences, approximately 12% seen once. Per germline, CDR1 MNHEY and CDR2 SVGAGI. V was trimmed by 5 bases and J by 7 bases, leaving 18 bases between them. This CDR3 region has 15 residues. The rearrangement joins TRBV6-5 to TRBJ1-5, with D possibly being TRBD1 (5 bases). Sequencing used CD4+ T cells sorted from PBMCs, obtained 45 days after the yellow fever booster vaccination. This TCR came from a man aged 18 to 30 who received the YFV17D yellow fever vaccine. The CDR3 sequence is CASSHRGGSGQPQHF. The DNA of the CDR3 is TGTGCCAGCAGTCACCGGGGGGGAAGTGGACAGCCCCAGCATTTT.